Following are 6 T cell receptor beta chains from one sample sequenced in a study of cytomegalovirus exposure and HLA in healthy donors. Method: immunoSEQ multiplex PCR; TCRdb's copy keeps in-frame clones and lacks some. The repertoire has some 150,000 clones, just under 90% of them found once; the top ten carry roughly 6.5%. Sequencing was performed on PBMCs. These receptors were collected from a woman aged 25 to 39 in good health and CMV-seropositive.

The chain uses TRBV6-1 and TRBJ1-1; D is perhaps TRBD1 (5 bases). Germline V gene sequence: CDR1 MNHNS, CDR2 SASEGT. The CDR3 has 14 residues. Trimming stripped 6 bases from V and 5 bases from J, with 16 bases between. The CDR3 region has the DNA TGTGCCAGCAGCGGTCAGGGCCGGGGGACTGAAGCTTTCTTT. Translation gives CASSGQGRGTEAFF.

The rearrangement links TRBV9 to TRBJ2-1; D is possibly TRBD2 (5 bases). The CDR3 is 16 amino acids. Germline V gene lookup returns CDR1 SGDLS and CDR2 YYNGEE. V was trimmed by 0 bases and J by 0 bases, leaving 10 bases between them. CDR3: CASSVDAGPSYNEQFF. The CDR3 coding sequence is TGTGCCAGCAGCGTAGACGCGGGTCCCTCCTACAATGAGCAGTTCTTC.

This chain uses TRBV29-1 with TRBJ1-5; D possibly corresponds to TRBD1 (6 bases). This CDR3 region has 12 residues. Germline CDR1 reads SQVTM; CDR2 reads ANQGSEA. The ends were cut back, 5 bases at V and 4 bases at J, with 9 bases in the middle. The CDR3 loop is CSVKQGNQPQHF. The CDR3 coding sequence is TGCAGCGTTAAACAGGGTAATCAGCCCCAGCATTTT.

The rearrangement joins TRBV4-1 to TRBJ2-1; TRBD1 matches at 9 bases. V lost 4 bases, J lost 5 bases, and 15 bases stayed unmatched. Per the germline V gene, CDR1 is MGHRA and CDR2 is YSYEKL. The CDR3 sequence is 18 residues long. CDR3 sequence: CASSRIWDPGQGHNEQFF. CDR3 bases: TGCGCCAGCAGCCGCATATGGGACCCGGGACAGGGCCACAATGAGCAGTTCTTC.

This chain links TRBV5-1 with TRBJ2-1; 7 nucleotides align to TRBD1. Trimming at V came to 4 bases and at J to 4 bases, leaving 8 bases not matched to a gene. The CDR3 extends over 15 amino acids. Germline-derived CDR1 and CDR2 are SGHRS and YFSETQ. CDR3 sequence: CASSPTGVSYNEQFF. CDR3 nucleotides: TGCGCCAGCAGCCCCACAGGGGTTTCTTACAATGAGCAGTTCTTC.

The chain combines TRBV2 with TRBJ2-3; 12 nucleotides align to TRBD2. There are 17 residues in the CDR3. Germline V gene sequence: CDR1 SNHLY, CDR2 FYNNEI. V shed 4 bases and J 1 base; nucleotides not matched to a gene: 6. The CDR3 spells CASSGTSGASRTDTQYF. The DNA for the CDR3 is TGTGCCAGCAGTGGGACTAGCGGGGCCTCTCGCACAGATACGCAGTATTTT.